This passage covers 14 T cell receptor beta chains from one sample sequenced in a study of shared clonotypes between healthy human individuals (dated by TCRdb to the early 2020s). The library was built by means of the immunoSEQ multiplex PCR assay. TCRdb retrieved this table from immuneACCESS and kept in-frame rearrangements only. Not all clones are present; in checked studies, unresolved V genes account for under half, and no reason is known for the remainder. The sample table holds around 1.9 million clones, of which about 94% were seen once. About 1.6% of the sample is in the top ten clones. CD8 naive samples were CD45RO-negative cells positively selected for CCR7, giving a CD45RA+CCR7+ population that excluded TemRA cells. Sequencing was performed on naive CD8+ T cells from PBMCs. The label giving this sample's cell subset or site can be read as: CD45RA+CCR7+. The receptor set was obtained from a man aged 18 to 30 in good health. Some clones in this sample may be carry-over from other donors' samples.

With regard to this clone: The junction does not match germline at one end; this may be a read error. V usage is TRBV5-1 and J usage is TRBJ2-7; D gene uncertain. Germline V lookup: CDR1 SGHRS, CDR2 YFSETQ. This CDR3 spans 11 amino acids. Here the CDR3 reads CASSLRYEQYF. CDR3 coding DNA: TGTGCCAGCAGTCTCCGATACGAGCAGTACTTC.

The CDR3 region has the DNA TGTGCCAGCAGCCTTGGACAGGGGTTCTTCTATGGCTACACCTTC. Its translation is CASSLGQGFFYGYTF. The V gene is TRBV5-5, the J gene TRBJ1-2; 9 nucleotides agree with TRBD1. The trim removed 4 bases at V and 4 bases at J, leaving 8 bases unmatched. Germline assignment: CDR1 SGHKS and CDR2 YYEKEE (reference sequence). The CDR3 covers 15 residues.

There are a few counts of this clone. The genes are TRBV18 and TRBJ2-1; D is unclear. The CDR3 runs 13 residues. V was trimmed by 2 bases and J by 5 bases, leaving 7 bases between them. Germline V gives CDR1 KGHSH, CDR2 LQKENI. The CDR3 loop is CASSPARDNEQFF. The DNA for the CDR3 is TGTGCCAGCTCACCAGCTCGGGACAATGAGCAGTTCTTC.

The rearrangement links TRBV5-5 to TRBJ1-5, with 8 bases matching TRBD1. This CDR3 spans 14 amino acids. The germline gives CDR1 SGHKS, CDR2 YYEKEE (reference sequence). The J segment lost 7 bases and the V segment lost 3 bases, leaving 6 bases of the junction unmatched. The CDR3 sequence: CASSSGGQRQPQHF. The CDR3 DNA sequence: TGTGCCAGCAGCTCAGGGGGCCAAAGGCAGCCCCAGCATTTT. Combining the CDR3 with reference TRBV5-5 and TRBJ1-5 gives the whole variable domain DAGVTQSPTHLIKTRGQQVTLRCSPISGHKSVSWYQQVLGQGPQFIFQYYEKEERGRGNFPDRFSARQFPNYSSELNVNALLLGDSALYLCASSSGGQRQPQHFGDGTRLSIL.

V usage is TRBV7-9 and J usage is TRBJ2-2, with D perhaps TRBD1 (7 bases). The V and J ends lost 3 bases and 4 bases respectively, with 21 bases between them. The CDR3 has 18 amino acids. Germline loops: CDR1 SEHNR, CDR2 FQNEAQ (reference sequence). This CDR3 reads CASSFRGGTEKPTGELFF. The CDR3 coding sequence is TGTGCCAGCAGCTTCAGGGGCGGGACAGAGAAACCCACCGGGGAGCTGTTTTTT.

This clone was observed a single time. In DNA, the CDR3 is TGTGCCAGCAACTCACGTGACAGGTCCCACGAGCAGTACTTC. Translating it yields CASNSRDRSHEQYF. The rearrangement uses TRBV27 and TRBJ2-7, with a possible D match to TRBD1 (6 bases). V was pared by 7 bases and J by 5 bases, with 18 bases between. The germline CDR1 and CDR2 sequences are MNHEY and SMNVEV (reference sequence). The CDR3 spans 14 residues.

The chain carries TRBV7-8 and TRBJ2-6; perhaps TRBD1 as D (6 bases). With 3 bases removed from V and 7 bases from J, the gap between germline ends came to 22 bases. Germline V gene sequence: CDR1 SGHVS, CDR2 FQNEAQ. This CDR3 has 18 amino acids. The CDR3 region is CASSLPRDTVFGANVLTF. The CDR3 bases are TGTGCCAGCAGCTTGCCCCGGGACACAGTTTTCGGTGCCAACGTCCTGACTTTC.

This clone was picked up a small number of times. V gene TRBV10-2 combines with J gene TRBJ1-1, with D unclear. This CDR3 has 14 residues. Germline CDR1 reads WSHSY; CDR2 reads SAAADI. Between the trimmed V and J ends, which lost 3 bases and 6 bases, there was a span of 14 bases. CDR3 sequence reads: CASSDQRSWAEAFF. The CDR3 DNA is TGCGCCAGCAGTGATCAAAGGAGTTGGGCTGAAGCTTTCTTT.

V usage is TRBV6-9 and J usage is TRBJ2-3; weak D call: TRBD1 (5 bases). The CDR3 extends over 18 amino acids. The V end lost 1 base, the J end lost 2 bases, and 19 bases lay between the germline ends. CDR1 is MNHGY and CDR2 is SVAAGI in the germline V gene. This CDR3 reads CASSYFCRVPWDTDTQYF. In DNA form, the CDR3 reads TGTGCCAGCAGTTATTTTTGCAGGGTCCCCTGGGACACAGATACGCAGTATTTT.

The rearrangement links TRBV18 to TRBJ1-4, with a possible D match to TRBD1 (5 bases). The ends were cut back, 3 bases at V and 8 bases at J, with 10 bases in the middle. Germline CDR1 and CDR2: KGHSH and LQKENI. The CDR3 runs 13 residues. The CDR3: CASSPIGEEKLFF. CDR3 bases: TGTGCCAGCTCACCGATAGGGGAAGAAAAACTGTTTTTT.

The V and J genes are TRBV16 and TRBJ2-7; no definite D call. V was trimmed by 1 base and J by 6 bases, leaving 16 bases between them. Germline-derived CDR1 and CDR2 are KGHSY and FQNENV. The CDR3 consists of 15 residues. In nucleotides, the CDR3 is TGTGCCAGCAGCCAATACTTTTCCGGACGGATCGAGCAGTACTTC. The encoded protein is CASSQYFSGRIEQYF.

The chain recombines TRBV2 with TRBJ2-7, with D possibly being TRBD1 (6 bases). This CDR3 region has 13 residues. Germline V lookup: CDR1 SNHLY, CDR2 FYNNEI. Trimming removed 8 bases at V and 3 bases at J, with 14 bases between. CDR3 region: CASRGDIIYEQYF. The CDR3 nucleotides read TGTGCCAGCCGTGGGGACATCATCTACGAGCAGTACTTC.

The J gene is TRBJ2-7, the V gene TRBV5-1, with D uncertain. Germline-derived CDR1 and CDR2 are SGHRS and YFSETQ. Trimming removed 0 bases at V and 4 bases at J, with 8 bases between. CDR3 size: 13 residues. DNA for the CDR3: TGCGCCAGCAGCTTGGACGCTTGGTACGAGCAGTACTTC. This encodes CASSLDAWYEQYF.

V usage is TRBV1 and J usage is TRBJ1-2. TRBV1 corresponds to a pseudogene. The CDR3 is 18 amino acids. This chain's CDR3 is CTSSQGHHPGLYGYGYTF. The CDR3 nucleotides read TGCACCAGCAGCCAAGGTCACCACCCGGGGCTGTATGGGTATGGCTACACCTTC.